These 17 T cell receptor beta chains originate from one sample sequenced in a study of CD8 T cells in ankylosing spondylitis. These receptors lack a known antigen. TCRdb reprocessed the 5' RACE reads with MiXCR, giving one entry per CDR3 protein. The table shows roughly 470,000 distinct CDR3 sequences, with about 25% occurring only once. Study results and caveats: One TCR beta motif, made up of under ten highly homologous variants, appeared characteristic of ankylosing spondylitis blood.

Sequenced: blood, either unsorted or a sorted T cell fraction (not recorded which). Source of these receptors: a male donor with ankylosing spondylitis.

The rearrangement uses TRBV7-2 and TRBJ2-5; D could derive from TRBD1 or TRBD2 (6 bases each). The CDR3 length is 13 residues. From germline, CDR1 is SGHTA and CDR2 FQGNSA. V shed 7 bases and J shed 4 bases, with 13 bases lying between them. For the CDR3, the DNA is TGTGCCAGCACTCCCCCGGGGGCAGAGACCCAGTACTTC. It is translated as CASTPPGAETQYF.

This clonotype was seen a few times. The chain joins TRBV2 to TRBJ2-5; 7 bases fit TRBD2. Germline CDR1 is SNHLY and CDR2 is FYNNEI. CDR3 length: 15 amino acids. V shed 1 base, J shed 2 bases, and the junction held 4 bases outside the gene matches. CDR3 sequence reads: CASSEDLAVQETQYF. The CDR3 DNA reads TGTGCCAGCAGTGAAGACCTAGCGGTACAAGAGACCCAGTACTTC.

There are a few counts of this clonotype. The V and J genes are TRBV7-2 and TRBJ2-1; the D gene could be TRBD1 or TRBD2 (6 bases each). This CDR3 has 13 amino acids. CDR1 is SGHTA and CDR2 is FQGNSA in the germline V gene. The germline V and J ends were trimmed by 2 bases and 10 bases, with 12 bases remaining between them. The CDR3 bases are TGTGCCAGCAGCTTACGGGGGCGTCTGGAGCAGTTCTTC. This sequence encodes CASSLRGRLEQFF.

CDR3 in amino acids: CASSITGQGVEKLFF. The DNA for the CDR3 is TGTGCCAGCAGCATAACGGGACAGGGAGTTGAAAAACTGTTTTTT. V and J are TRBV11-2 and TRBJ1-4; 9 nucleotides line up with TRBD1. J gave up 7 bases and V 5 bases, and 8 bases lay outside the gene matches. This CDR3 has 15 amino acids. Germline V gene lookup returns CDR1 SGHAT and CDR2 FQNNGV.

This clonotype was counted between two and nine times. The chain is built from TRBV13 and TRBJ1-1; unclear D gene. From germline, CDR1 is PRHDT and CDR2 FYEKMQ (reference sequence). The CDR3 is made up of 14 amino acids. V shed 3 bases and J shed 3 bases, with 11 bases lying between them. CDR3 loop: CASSFPGRDTEAFF. As DNA, the CDR3 is TGTGCCAGCAGCTTTCCGGGGAGGGACACTGAAGCTTTCTTT.

The chain carries TRBV11-2 and TRBJ2-7, with 7 bases fitting TRBD1. CDR3 length: 16 amino acids. The junction had 8 bases not matched to a gene; V was cut back by 2 bases and J by 1 base. The germline CDR1 and CDR2 sequences are SGHAT and FQNNGV. CDR3 in amino acids: CASSLTGVTWSYEQYF. The CDR3 nucleotides are TGTGCCAGCAGCTTAACAGGGGTTACTTGGTCCTACGAGCAGTACTTC.

This clonotype was observed at least ten times. The chain has TRBV11-2 and TRBJ1-4; possible D gene TRBD1, 5 bases. The length of the CDR3 is 14 residues. The V end was cut by 1 base, the J end by 8 bases, with 11 bases between. Germline CDR1 SGHAT, CDR2 FQNNGV. CDR3 sequence: CASSLGSRDEKLFF. CDR3 coding DNA: TGTGCCAGCAGCTTAGGTAGCAGGGACGAAAAACTGTTTTTT.

In its sample, this clonotype was seen once. The gene calls are TRBV9 and TRBJ1-1; D remains unclear. CDR1 SGDLS and CDR2 YYNGEE come from the germline V gene. With 2 bases removed from V and 3 bases from J, the gap between germline ends came to 14 bases. CDR3 size: 15 residues. The CDR3 sequence is CASSVRESIYTEAFF. The CDR3 DNA sequence: TGTGCCAGCAGCGTGCGGGAAAGTATTTACACTGAAGCTTTCTTT.

The chain employs TRBV11-3 and TRBJ2-5; D is possibly TRBD1 (5 bases). The CDR3 consists of 15 residues. V lost 2 bases and J lost 1, with 11 bases in between. CDR1 and CDR2 (germline): SGHNT, YENEEA. The DNA of the CDR3 is TGTGCCAGCAGCTTAAATGGGGCCACCCAAGAGACCCAGTACTTC. Amino acids: CASSLNGATQETQYF.

The V call is TRBV18, the J call TRBJ1-6; D possibly corresponds to TRBD1 (6 bases). The V end was cut by 1 base, the J end by 5 bases, with 9 bases between. Germline V lookup: CDR1 KGHSH, CDR2 LQKENI. The length of the CDR3 is 15 residues. CDR3 bases: TGTGCCAGCTCACCACGCGGACAGCATAATTCACCCCTCCACTTT. Its translation is CASSPRGQHNSPLHF.

The gene calls are TRBV12-3 or TRBV12-4 and TRBJ2-3; TRBD2 agrees at 11 bases. The CDR3 sequence is 16 residues long. V shed 7 bases, J shed 7 bases, and the junction held 13 bases outside the gene matches. Written as DNA, the CDR3 is TGTGCCAGCAACCAGGAACTAGCGGGAGTCTTCAATACGCAGTATTTT. The encoded protein is CASNQELAGVFNTQYF.

This chain links TRBV25-1 with TRBJ1-4, with no clear D. CDR1 is MGHDK, CDR2 SYGVNS, per germline. The germline V and J ends were trimmed by 0 bases and 0 bases, with 5 bases remaining between them. The CDR3 loop spans 15 amino acids. CDR3 residues: CASSEYYATNEKLFF. CDR3 in DNA: TGTGCCAGCAGTGAATATTACGCAACTAATGAAAAACTGTTTTTT.

The chain has TRBV20-1 and TRBJ1-6, with 8 bases aligning to TRBD1. The CDR3 spans 15 residues. Germline V gives CDR1 DFQATT, CDR2 SNEGSKA (reference sequence). V lost 7 bases to trimming and J lost 10 bases; unmatched junction nucleotides: 15. The CDR3 region has the DNA TGCAGTGTTAGTTATACGACAGGGGTTCGGTCACCCCTCCACTTT. It specifies CSVSYTTGVRSPLHF.

V usage is TRBV6-5 and J usage is TRBJ2-5, with D hard to call. Germline-derived CDR1 and CDR2 are MNHEY and SVGAGI. Deletions cut 2 bases from V and 5 bases from J, with 15 bases between. The CDR3 extends over 15 amino acids. Here the CDR3 DNA reads TGTGCCAGCAGTTACAGTGGGCCCGCCCCGGAGACCCAGTACTTC. Translated, it gives CASSYSGPAPETQYF.

The rearrangement joins TRBV19 to TRBJ2-7; D ambiguous. This CDR3 has 13 residues. V lost 1 base and J 2 bases, leaving 6 bases between the germline ends. Germline V gives CDR1 LNHDA, CDR2 SQIVND (reference sequence). The CDR3 DNA sequence: TGTGCCAGTAGTATAGTTGGACCCTACGAGCAGTACTTC. Translation gives CASSIVGPYEQYF.

V gene TRBV18 combines with J gene TRBJ1-5; no firm D call. Trimming took 4 bases from V and 7 from J, leaving 17 bases between them. Looked up from germline, CDR1 is KGHSH and CDR2 is LQKENI. This CDR3 is built from 15 residues. CDR3 loop: CASSQFSLSEQPQHF. For the CDR3, the DNA is TGTGCCAGCTCACAGTTCTCGCTGAGTGAACAGCCCCAGCATTTT.

This clonotype has more than one count but fewer than ten. V usage is TRBV3-1 and J usage is TRBJ2-5, with TRBD1 matching over 7 bases. Germline values: CDR1 LGHDT, CDR2 YNNKEL (reference sequence). CDR3 length: 14 residues. The V gene end was trimmed by 3 bases and the J gene end by 6 bases; junction bases not matched to a gene: 7. The CDR3 reads CASSHPGGFKTQYF. As DNA, the CDR3 is TGTGCCAGCAGCCATCCAGGGGGATTTAAGACCCAGTACTTC.